Detailed here is one T cell receptor (beta chain). Antigen unknown. V gave up 5 bases and J gave up 2 bases, with 9 bases separating them. This CDR3 contains 13 residues. The germline gives CDR1 MDHEN, CDR2 SYDVKM. These data originate in a study of cytomegalovirus exposure and HLA in healthy donors. Study as a whole: Both the 120 validation repertoires and the approximately 670 first-cohort repertoires used the same platform, as reported by a later analysis.

The donors were in the approximately 120-subject validation cohort, distinct from the roughly 600-subject first cohort. Findings and caveats of the study: Among TCR beta chains, those listed as cytomegalovirus-associated numbered about 160. Clusters of TCRs from the first cohort tended to co-occur in the 100 to 150 validation repertoires (as a later analysis found).

Assay: immunoSEQ multiplex PCR; the TCRdb copy retains only in-frame clones and omits some. This sample has some 63,000 clones, with roughly 90% found just once. This chain joins TRBV28 and TRBJ1-2, with D possibly being TRBD1 (5 bases). Sample: PBMCs. The receptor was derived from a woman younger than 35 in good health and CMV-seronegative. The CDR3 nucleotides read TGTGCCAGCAGTCGCCGGGGGAACTATGGCTACACCTTC. Encoded protein: CASSRRGNYGYTF.